Reported below is one T cell receptor (beta chain). These data come from a study of blood T cell repertoires in COVID-19. Study details: The samples span acute and convalescent COVID-19 from the United States, Italy and Spain. Sources were T cells, B-cell-depleted T cells, or PBMCs; the material itself was cDNA or gDNA.

In the study's own analysis: Scientists estimated how many nucleated cells there were by amplifying reference gene primers. Only in-frame clones appear in the TCRdb table, and some are missing; sequencing was by immunoSEQ multiplex PCR. The V and J calls and clone size were taken over from that table, and D and trimming were inferred from the DNA. The data contain approximately 130,000 clones, 87% of them seen just once; the ten biggest clones take up less than 2.5%. CDR3 length equals 15 residues. V lost 6 bases to trimming and J lost 10 bases, with 19 bases between them. Germline assignment: CDR1 MNHEY and CDR2 SVGAGI.

V and J are TRBV6-5 and TRBJ1-6; D gene ambiguous. This receptor was identified in a man in his fifties or sixties with active COVID-19. Sequencing was performed on peripheral blood. The CDR3: CASRPPGIGGSPLHF. The CDR3, as DNA: TGTGCCAGCAGACCCCCCGGGATTGGAGGATCACCCCTCCACTTT.